The 3 T cell receptor beta chains in this list originate from one sample, sequenced in a study of blood T cell repertoires in COVID-19 (dated by TCRdb to 2018 to 2020). Libraries were made using the immunoSEQ multiplex PCR assay. Not all clones reach the TCRdb copy of this immuneACCESS table, which keeps in-frame sequences only. Checked studies attribute under half of the gap to unresolved V genes and leave the rest unexplained. The sample includes about 130,000 clones, with approximately 86% observed a single time. Clones ranked in the top ten supply under 2.5% of the sample. The sequenced sample consisted of PBMCs or T cells enriched from blood (not recorded which). The source of these receptors is a woman between 50 and 59 years old who had recovered from COVID-19.

In its sample, this clone was seen once. This chain uses TRBV18 with TRBJ2-1; 8 nucleotides line up with TRBD1. CDR3 length: 15 residues. CDR1 is KGHSH, CDR2 LQKENI, per germline. Trimming removed 3 bases from V and 6 bases from J; junction bases left unmatched: 7. The DNA of the CDR3 is TGTGCCAGCTCACCTGGACAGGGAATAGTCAATGAGCAGTTCTTC. Residues: CASSPGQGIVNEQFF.

The V call is TRBV4-1, the J call TRBJ1-4; D gene unclear. V was trimmed by 0 bases and J by 1 base, leaving 9 bases between them. The CDR3 extends over 16 amino acids. Germline CDR1 and CDR2: MGHRA and YSYEKL. CDR3 amino acids: CASSQDVAETNEKLFF. DNA for the CDR3: TGCGCCAGCAGCCAAGATGTAGCTGAAACTAATGAAAAACTGTTTTTT.

The J gene is TRBJ1-5, the V gene TRBV19; 10 bases align to TRBD1. Germline CDR1 is LNHDA and CDR2 is SQIVND (reference sequence). Losses at the gene ends were 7 bases for V and 6 bases for J; bases not matched to a gene: 9. The CDR3 has 15 amino acids. The DNA of the CDR3 is TGTGCCAGTAATCAACCGACAGGGGGCGGTCAGCCCCAGCATTTT. It yields the protein CASNQPTGGGQPQHF.